The clone carrying this TCR beta chain was seen only a few times. The sample is drawn from a study of blood T cell repertoires in COVID-19. As for the study in general: From the United States, Italy and Spain came samples of acute and convalescent COVID-19.

Data came from immunoSEQ multiplex PCR; TCRdb stores just in-frame clones and leaves some out. The table lists around 300,000 clones, approximately 86% of them singletons. Individuals aged roughly 18 to 95 years were recruited from 24 US areas. Allocation to cohorts depended on clinical history reported by the participants. In Cohort 3, a recovered donor had either two negative PCRs, clearance, or symptom resolution. The trim removed 1 base at V and 7 bases at J, leaving 4 bases unmatched. Per germline, CDR1 MNHEY and CDR2 SVGAGI. This CDR3 contains 14 residues. The TCR sequence derives from a woman aged 25 to 39 who had recovered from COVID-19. Sequenced sample: PBMCs or T cells enriched from blood (not recorded which). The V gene is TRBV6-5, the J gene TRBJ1-5; 7 nucleotides agree with TRBD1. CDR3 nucleotides: TGTGCCAGCAGTTACTTAGAGGGGGCACAGCCCCAGCATTTT. As protein: CASSYLEGAQPQHF.